These 29 T cell receptor beta chains were sequenced from one sample in a study of blood T cell repertoires in COVID-19. TCRdb's copy holds only in-frame clones and misses some; the assay was immunoSEQ multiplex PCR. The sample shows roughly 160,000 clones, around 80% of them seen only once. The material sequenced was PBMCs or T cells enriched from blood (not recorded which). These receptors were collected from an older woman in a cohort exposed to, infected with or recovered from COVID-19 (not recorded which).

V gene TRBV7-2 combines with J gene TRBJ1-5; tentative D call: TRBD1 (5 bases). This CDR3 has 13 amino acids. The germline V and J ends were trimmed by 5 bases and 7 bases, with 12 bases remaining between them. Germline lookup yields CDR1 SGHTA and CDR2 FQGNSA. CDR3 sequence: CASSPRVAQPQHF. CDR3 sequence (DNA): TGTGCCAGCAGCCCCAGGGTGGCACAGCCCCAGCATTTT.

The chain has TRBV28 and TRBJ1-6; 9 positions match TRBD1. Trimming removed 6 bases from V and 7 bases from J; junction bases left unmatched: 7. The CDR3 totals 15 residues. Germline CDR1 is MDHEN and CDR2 is SYDVKM. DNA for the CDR3: TGTGCCAGCAGGGGGGGACAGGGCGTAAATTCACCCCTCCACTTT. Its protein product is CASRGGQGVNSPLHF.

This clone was observed at least ten times. J is TRBJ2-5 and V is TRBV2; the D gene is possibly TRBD1 (6 bases). Trimming pared 6 bases from V and 4 bases from J, leaving 6 bases between. The CDR3 consists of 11 residues. Germline CDR1 SNHLY, CDR2 FYNNEI. This chain's CDR3 is CASRGGETQYF. In DNA form, the CDR3 reads TGTGCCAGCAGAGGGGGAGAGACCCAGTACTTC.

The rearrangement uses TRBV4-1 and TRBJ2-1, with D tentatively TRBD2 (6 bases). This CDR3 contains 16 residues. Germline CDR1 reads MGHRA; CDR2 reads YSYEKL. The V gene lost 1 base and the J gene lost 2 bases, with 12 bases spanning the gap. CDR3 coding DNA: TGCGCCAGCAGCCAAGCGACGGAGGGACCCTACAATGAGCAGTTCTTC. Residues: CASSQATEGPYNEQFF.

The rearrangement joins TRBV11-1 to TRBJ2-7; 7 bases line up with TRBD2. After removal of 3 bases from V and 5 bases from J, the junction contained 4 bases not matched to a gene. The germline V gene encodes CDR1 SGHAT and CDR2 FQDESV (reference sequence). The CDR3 has 13 residues. The CDR3 sequence: CASSFGLEDEQYF. The CDR3 region has the DNA TGTGCCAGCAGCTTCGGACTAGAGGACGAGCAGTACTTC.

The rearrangement links TRBV5-1 to TRBJ2-1; maybe TRBD2 (5 bases). In germline, CDR1 is SGHRS, CDR2 YFSETQ. This CDR3 region has 13 residues. The germline V and J ends were trimmed by 4 bases and 8 bases, with 13 bases remaining between them. The CDR3 DNA sequence: TGCGCCAGCAGCGTGGGTTTGGAGGATGAGCAGTTCTTC. Its protein product is CASSVGLEDEQFF.

The chain combines TRBV6-2 or TRBV6-3 with TRBJ2-2; 7 nucleotides match TRBD2. Germline V gene sequence: CDR1 MNHEY, CDR2 SVGEGT. V gave up 4 bases and J gave up 1 base; unmatched junction bases: 6. The CDR3 has 16 residues. The CDR3 is CASSSAGVKNTGELFF. CDR3 coding DNA: TGTGCCAGCAGTTCCGCGGGAGTCAAGAACACCGGGGAGCTGTTTTTT.

Written as DNA, the CDR3 is TGTGCCAGCAGTTACTCGAATCCGGGACAGGGTACCCAGTTCTTC. Translation: CASSYSNPGQGTQFF. The gene calls are TRBV6-5 and TRBJ2-1; 9 nucleotides align to TRBD1. Germline V gene sequence: CDR1 MNHEY, CDR2 SVGAGI. J was trimmed by 13 bases and V by 0 bases; bases with no gene match: 10. The CDR3 length is 15 residues.

V is TRBV19 and J is TRBJ1-2, with 8 bases aligning to TRBD1. The V and J ends lost 7 bases and 5 bases, in that order; junction bases with no gene match: 3. This CDR3 contains 12 residues. Germline V CDR1 and CDR2: LNHDA, SQIVND (reference sequence). DNA for the CDR3: TGTGCCAGTAACGACAGGGGTTATGGCTACACCTTC. This gives the protein CASNDRGYGYTF. Full variable domain (missing parts from reference TRBV19 and TRBJ1-2): DGGITQSPKYLFRKEGQNVTLSCEQNLNHDAMYWYRQDPGQGLRLIYYSQIVNDFQKGDIAEGYSVSREKKESFPLTVTSAQKNPTAFYLCASNDRGYGYTFGSGTRLTVV.

The V and J genes are TRBV5-1 and TRBJ2-7; D gene unclear. In germline, CDR1 is SGHRS, CDR2 YFSETQ. The CDR3 has 15 residues. Trimming pared 0 bases from V and 2 bases from J, leaving 12 bases between. CDR3 region: CASSLEPQLTYEQYF. The CDR3 DNA follows: TGCGCCAGCAGCTTGGAACCACAGCTTACCTACGAGCAGTACTTC.

There are a few counts of this clone. V and J are TRBV7-9 and TRBJ1-6; D may be TRBD1 (6 bases). The CDR3 consists of 15 residues. Trimming stripped 1 base from V and 8 bases from J, with 12 bases between. Germline V gene data show CDR1 as SEHNR and CDR2 as FQNEAQ (reference sequence). CDR3 bases: TGTGCCAGCAGCTTAGACAGGGCGATCGATTCACCCCTCCACTTT. Its translation is CASSLDRAIDSPLHF.

This clone was seen a handful of times. This sequence joins TRBV18 and TRBJ2-7, with D possibly TRBD2 on 5 matching bases. This CDR3 spans 13 amino acids. V lost 4 bases, J lost 5 bases, and 12 bases lay in between. CDR1 is KGHSH, CDR2 LQKENI, per germline. The CDR3, as DNA: TGTGCCAGCTCACTTTCAACGGGGAACGAGCAGTACTTC. This gives the protein CASSLSTGNEQYF.

The V call is TRBV6-2 or TRBV6-3, the J call TRBJ2-7; D gene ambiguous. V lost 5 bases to trimming and J lost 4 bases, with 9 bases between them. This CDR3 contains 12 residues. In germline, CDR1 is MNHEY, CDR2 SVGEGT. CDR3 in amino acids: CASSPYIYEQYF. For the CDR3, the DNA is TGTGCCAGCAGTCCCTATATTTACGAGCAGTACTTC.

The rearrangement links TRBV28 to TRBJ1-2; D possibly corresponds to TRBD1 (6 bases). There are 14 residues in the CDR3. Germline CDR1 reads MDHEN; CDR2 reads SYDVKM. V dropped 4 bases and J dropped 7 bases, with 16 bases sitting between them. The CDR3: CASSYQGNVAGYTF. CDR3 sequence (DNA): TGTGCCAGCAGTTATCAGGGGAATGTGGCTGGCTACACCTTC.

This clone was seen a handful of times. This sequence joins TRBV10-3 and TRBJ2-7; weak D call: TRBD1 (5 bases). Germline V gives CDR1 ENHRY, CDR2 SYGVKD. The V and J ends lost 4 bases and 5 bases respectively, with 21 bases between them. This CDR3 contains 16 residues. The CDR3 DNA is TGTGCCATCAGTGCCCTCGCAACAGGTGGATTCGACGAGCAGTACTTC. It specifies CAISALATGGFDEQYF.

The rearrangement joins TRBV4-3 to TRBJ1-6; 8 bases fit TRBD1. CDR1 is LGHNA and CDR2 is YSLEER in the germline V gene. With 1 base clipped from V and 1 base from J, the junction kept 6 bases outside the gene matches. There are 18 residues in the CDR3. The CDR3 region is CASSQVSGGASYNSPLHF. DNA for the CDR3: TGCGCCAGCAGCCAAGTGTCAGGGGGCGCGTCCTATAATTCACCCCTCCACTTT.

This chain connects TRBV7-3 to TRBJ2-3, with 10 bases aligning to TRBD2. Trimming took 4 bases from V and 3 from J; bases not matched to a gene: 4. CDR3 size: 15 residues. Germline CDR1 reads SGHTA; CDR2 reads FQGTGA. The CDR3 DNA reads TGTGCCAGCAGCTCCCTAGCGGGAGCAACAGATACGCAGTATTTT. It yields the protein CASSSLAGATDTQYF.

CDR3 in DNA: TGTGCCAGTAGCCTACCCCACACAGGGAGCACTGAAGCTTTCTTT. It encodes CASSLPHTGSTEAFF. The rearrangement links TRBV19 to TRBJ1-1; a weak D match, TRBD1 (6 bases). V was shortened by 6 bases and J by 4 bases, with 18 bases between the two germline ends. Germline values: CDR1 LNHDA, CDR2 SQIVND (reference sequence). This CDR3 has 15 residues.

The chain combines TRBV7-9 with TRBJ2-7, with 9 bases aligning to TRBD2. Germline V CDR1 and CDR2: SEHNR, FQNEAQ (reference sequence). The junction had 17 bases not matched to a gene; V was cut back by 5 bases and J by 3 bases. The CDR3 totals 18 residues. The CDR3 loop reads CASSKGLPSEAGGYEQYF. In DNA form, the CDR3 reads TGTGCCAGCAGCAAAGGCCTACCCTCGGAAGCGGGGGGCTACGAGCAGTACTTC.

The chain links TRBV5-6 to TRBJ2-5, with 8 bases matching TRBD1. From germline, CDR1 is SGHDT and CDR2 YYEEEE. Trimming at V came to 4 bases and at J to 1 base, leaving 12 bases not matched to a gene. This CDR3 has 17 amino acids. The CDR3 loop is CASSLLSGTGVQETQYF. For the CDR3, the DNA is TGTGCCAGCAGCCTACTTTCCGGGACAGGAGTCCAAGAGACCCAGTACTTC.

This sequence joins TRBV23-1 and TRBJ1-1, with D possibly being TRBD1 (5 bases). TRBV23-1 is designated an ORF whose function remains uncertain. V was cut by 3 bases and J by 2 bases, with 10 bases left in between. The CDR3 covers 14 residues. The CDR3 DNA is TGCGCCAGCAGTCACCAACAGGATAACACTGAAGCTTTCTTT. Translation: CASSHQQDNTEAFF.

The rearrangement uses TRBV4-3 and TRBJ1-1, with D maybe TRBD1 (5 bases). Deletions cut 1 base from V and 0 bases from J, with 9 bases between. Germline values: CDR1 LGHNA, CDR2 YSLEER. The CDR3 spans 15 residues. The CDR3 nucleotides read TGCGCCAGCAGCCAAGTCGCGGGACTGAACACTGAAGCTTTCTTT. This encodes CASSQVAGLNTEAFF.

The CDR3 DNA reads TGTGCCAGTAGCCAGGGGGCGTCATATTCCCAGCATTTT. Translated: CASSQGASYSQHF. This chain connects TRBV19 to TRBJ1-5; TRBD1 aligns across 8 bases. The trim removed 6 bases at V and 11 bases at J, leaving 9 bases unmatched. The CDR3 totals 13 residues. Per the germline V gene, CDR1 is LNHDA and CDR2 is SQIVND (reference sequence). Full variable domain (missing parts from reference TRBV19 and TRBJ1-5): DGGITQSPKYLFRKEGQNVTLSCEQNLNHDAMYWYRQDPGQGLRLIYYSQIVNDFQKGDIAEGYSVSREKKESFPLTVTSAQKNPTAFYLCASSQGASYSQHFGDGTRLSIL.

CDR3 region: CASNSYNEQFF. DNA for the CDR3: TGTGCCAGCAACAGTTACAATGAGCAGTTCTTC. This rearrangement joins TRBV5-4 to TRBJ2-1; no clear D. Germline values: CDR1 SGHNT, CDR2 YYREEE (reference sequence). The CDR3 is 11 residues long. The germline V and J ends were trimmed by 6 bases and 4 bases, with 5 bases remaining between them.

The gene calls are TRBV28 and TRBJ2-7; 13 positions match TRBD2. Per the germline V gene, CDR1 is MDHEN and CDR2 is SYDVKM. J lost 7 bases, V lost 3 bases, and 9 bases had no gene match. The CDR3 has 16 residues. CDR3 nucleotide sequence: TGTGCCAGCAGTTTCCGGCGGACTAGCGGGGGTTGGGAGCAGTACTTC. The encoded protein is CASSFRRTSGGWEQYF. The whole variable domain, filled in from reference TRBV28 and TRBJ2-7, reads DVKVTQSSRYLVKRTGEKVFLECVQDMDHENMFWYRQDPGLGLRLIYFSYDVKMKEKGDIPEGYSVSREKKERFSLILESASTNQTSMYLCASSFRRTSGGWEQYFGPGTRLTVT.

This chain links TRBV5-1 with TRBJ2-2; 12 bases line up with TRBD2. The V and J ends lost 9 bases and 6 bases, in that order; junction bases with no gene match: 12. The V gene's germline CDR1 is SGHRS and CDR2 YFSETQ. This CDR3 comprises 16 residues. The CDR3 region is CATAKLAGGGAGELFF. The CDR3 DNA reads TGCGCCACCGCGAAACTAGCGGGAGGCGGGGCCGGGGAGCTGTTTTTT. Full variable domain (missing parts from reference TRBV5-1 and TRBJ2-2): KAGVTQTPRYLIKTRGQQVTLSCSPISGHRSVSWYQQTPGQGLQFLFEYFSETQRNKGNFPGRFSGRQFSNSRSEMNVSTLELGDSALYLCATAKLAGGGAGELFFGEGSRLTVL.

The rearrangement joins TRBV19 to TRBJ1-5, with 8 bases fitting TRBD1. This CDR3 region has 15 residues. Losses at the gene ends were 5 bases for V and 9 bases for J; bases not matched to a gene: 12. Germline loops: CDR1 LNHDA, CDR2 SQIVND (reference sequence). CDR3 in DNA: TGTGCCAGTAGTGGCAACACAGGGGGGGGTGGGCCCCAGCATTTT. Translated, it gives CASSGNTGGGGPQHF.

The V gene is TRBV5-6, the J gene TRBJ2-1; 11 bases fit TRBD2. Trimming at V came to 5 bases and at J to 4 bases, leaving 2 bases not matched to a gene. Germline-derived CDR1 and CDR2 are SGHDT and YYEEEE. This CDR3 contains 14 residues. CDR3 nucleotides: TGTGCCAGCAGGGTAGCGGGAGGGTACAATGAGCAGTTCTTC. Amino acids: CASRVAGGYNEQFF.

The chain uses TRBV7-3 and TRBJ2-2; tentatively, D is TRBD2 (6 bases). Per germline, CDR1 SGHTA and CDR2 FQGTGA. There are 14 residues in the CDR3. Trimming cost V 3 bases and J 5 bases, with 10 bases left between them. In nucleotides, the CDR3 is TGTGCCAGCAGCTTTAGCGGATGGACCGGGGAGCTGTTTTTT. It is translated as CASSFSGWTGELFF.